This TCR beta chain was obtained from a study of cytomegalovirus exposure and HLA in healthy donors (dated by TCRdb to between 2016 and 2019). At the level of the whole study: An earlier analysis of under 600 of the donors reported about 290 Gb of sequence data and 117 million unique TCR beta sequences from 150 million to 200 million T cells. In the later analysis, no new phenotypic data were used to find candidate immune exposures; instead, reliance was placed on TCR beta sequences and their occurrence across donors. In a later analysis, previously published TCR beta repertoires from 666 donors were re-analyzed and high-resolution HLA genotyping was added so that TCR occurrence patterns could be studied. To predict cytomegalovirus infection status, the study brought together high-throughput TCR immunosequencing, statistical association of individual TCRs with disease status, and machine learning. The study was designed to test whether signatures of past pathogen exposure could be identified by cataloging public T cell receptors. Class I and class II HLA loci were covered by the typing at four-digit resolution. Approximately 330 gigabases of sequencing data and around 90 million unique TCR sequences made up an early release that covered approximately 620 HLA-typed donors. The T cell repertoires of 670 or so subjects were profiled by immunosequencing and related to cytomegalovirus serostatus. Alongside the repertoire data, information on donor age, sex, ethnicity and CMV serostatus was compiled. Typing coverage varied by locus: roughly 629-640 donors for A, B, C, DRB1 and DQB1; approximately 520 for DQA1; over 600 for DPA1; some 470 for DPB1. Along with the approximately 650-subject first cohort, a separate validation cohort of over a hundred different subjects was used. Among about 410 genotyped donors of the cohort, an average of around 250,000 unique TCR beta nucleotide sequences was sequenced per donor, of which roughly 17% were non-productive. All discovery cohort repertoires had been generated on a single sequencing platform. Genome-wide SNP genotypes for about 55% of the 666 donors were used in a later genetic analysis, which treated that subset as a discovery cohort. Among the roughly 390 genotyped donors, around 81% belonged to the genetic ancestry cluster associated with self-reported Caucasian donors. An earlier analysis of several hundred of the donors used high-throughput TCR beta sequencing to judge whether each TCR beta V gene segment behaved as functional or pseudogenic. Four to six DR-DQ haplotypes were handled as single units for association and clustering, since linkage in the cohort was strong. The investigation overall reported the following: Assigning TCR associations to individual alleles was difficult when HLA alleles, especially DR and DQ, strongly co-occurred. Compared with the approximately 600-donor mean, donors in an Asian-associated ancestry cluster had fewer N-insertions in productive TCRs, according to a later genetic analysis. For the cohort, immune exposure information was limited to CMV serostatus. A further reported finding was that TCR beta sequences accurately predicted the HLA-A and HLA-B alleles for most subjects in the first cohort. In a later analysis, HLA-associated TCR beta chains were found to be more clonally expanded and to have lower generation probabilities than equally common non-associated chains. Across donors, most TCR sequences were observed very rarely, whereas some public TCRs were present in many individuals. In this cohort, only TCR beta chains were sequenced, and detectable features were limited by the absence of alpha or paired-chain data. In an earlier analysis of about 550 of the donors, most TCR beta V segments were observed in productive rearrangements about 87% or about 30% of the time, broadly matching IMGT annotations. A later analysis found that most CMV-associated TCR beta chains appeared HLA-restricted, with HLA associations seemingly driven largely by CMV exposure. HLA typing was unavailable for some donors at each locus, so association tests used only the typed subset. In the study, some 180 TCR beta chains were listed as associated with cytomegalovirus. A later genetic analysis associated a missense DCLRE1C variant with V-gene and J-gene trimming of TCR beta chains, and an independent cohort replicated the association. Linkage disequilibrium might explain the correlated functional status among segregating V segments, but an unknown experimental factor could not be excluded. At a false discovery rate of 0.05, a later analysis linked under 20,000 TCR beta sequences to specific HLA alleles. The authors suggested that the approach could potentially be extended to other disease states and immunological phenotypes. A group of highly shared sequence variants was considered likely to be a technical artifact of the sequencing pipeline. In both the original and validation cohorts, the classifier was reported to diagnose cytomegalovirus status with high specificity and sensitivity. In a later analysis, several top co-occurrence clusters were reported to appear linked to parvovirus B19, influenza, CMV and Epstein-Barr virus. The presence/absence analyses assumed that sequencing depth was roughly uniform across donors, and that assumption may not be true. According to a later analysis, TCR association rates differed among HLA loci, with DRB1 alleles showing the most associated TCRs and HLA-C alleles showing the fewest. A few of the identified cytomegalovirus-associated TCR beta chains were confirmed in vitro to be specific for cytomegalovirus antigens. Some IMGT-functional V segments, including TRBV6-2 and TRBV6-3, could not be distinguished by the 87-base-pair reads and were therefore excluded. The earlier analysis of approximately 560 of the donors excluded seventeen rarely observed V segments, including chromosome 9 orphons, because counts were too low.

Libraries were prepared through the immunoSEQ multiplex PCR assay. A mixture of 60 forward primers for TCR Vbeta segments and 13 reverse primers for TCR Jbeta segments was used in the multiplex PCR. Amplification of the CDR3 region of rearranged TCR beta genes was performed with a multiplex PCR assay on genomic DNA. The amplified TCR beta libraries were sequenced on the Illumina HiSeq System as 87-base-pair reads. For the original study's pipeline: In a later analysis, approximately 74 million unique TCR beta chains were counted across the approximately 640 repertoires, and roughly 10 million of these chains were shared by at least two donors. Raw reads were error-corrected and collapsed into unique sequences with a nearest-neighbor algorithm that merged closely related sequences to remove PCR and sequencing errors. V, D and J gene segments were assigned by aligning CDR3 sequences to IMGT reference sequences. Each retained sequence needed at least a six-nucleotide match to both a V gene segment and a J gene segment. Rearrangements were classified as productive when the CDR3 lacked stop codons and remained in frame with V and J, and all other rearrangements were classified as non-productive. CDR3 was defined according to IMGT convention as the region running from the second conserved V-encoded cysteine to the conserved J-encoded phenylalanine. The earlier analysis of about 610 of the donors excluded sequences that lacked an unambiguous match to a single V gene segment. An earlier analysis of a few hundred of the donors classified V segments as functional when productive rearrangements were above 56.7% and as segregating when the standard deviation between donors was above 5%. A statistical classification framework was built to diagnose cytomegalovirus status from the catalog of TCR beta chain sequences. V and J gene assignment, in a later analysis, came from comparing TCR nucleotide sequences with IMGT/GENE-DB human TR gene sequences. Using the TCRdist pipeline, a later analysis assigned CDR3 sequences along with most-parsimonious VDJ recombination scenarios. In a later analysis, every TCR beta chain was defined by the combination of its CDR3 amino acid sequence and its V-gene family, and reads without a unique V-gene family were dropped. As a way to deal with suspected cross-contamination and a sequencing artifact, a later analysis dropped approximately 590 nucleotide sequences that were highly shared and had low generation probability. For each public chain, a later analysis derived a clonal expansion index from normalized ranks of inferred template counts within each repertoire. In a later analysis, generation probabilities were computed with a VDJ recombination model fitted to out-of-frame rearrangements, and the resulting probabilities were checked against IGoR. A later analysis scored TCR-TCR, TCR-HLA and TCR-CMV co-occurrence with hypergeometric tests, applying a repertoire-size bias correction to TCR pairs. False discovery rates were estimated in a later analysis by permuting HLA or CMV assignments 20 times. In a later analysis, co-occurring TCRs were grouped with DBSCAN, and TCRdist sequence similarity was added when clustering was performed within HLA-allele-positive subsets. Co-occurrence clustering excluded repertoires with fewer than 30,000 or more than 120,000 public chains, plus five with anomalous nucleotide sharing. Not all clones reach the TCRdb copy of this immuneACCESS table, which keeps in-frame sequences only. Checked studies attribute under half of the gap to unresolved V genes and leave the rest unexplained. The V and J calls and clone size come from that table; D and trimming were worked out from the DNA. For this sample there are about 180,000 clones; about 72% appear just once. The leading ten clones occupy about 2.5% of the sample.

Concerning this clone: The clone's antigen remains unknown. The sample holds no much larger clone one base away, and base qualities are not on file.

Trimming takes 6 bases off V and 4 bases off J; junction bases not matched to a gene: 12. The CDR3 measures 17 amino acids from cysteine to phenylalanine. The read is trimmed to its CDR3 DNA, 51 bases read in frame from base 1. The germline V gene supplies CDR1 KGHSH and CDR2 LQKENI. The cohort comprised some 730 healthy bone marrow donors. At the time of sampling, every cohort member was nominally healthy, though immune exposures that went unrecorded were likely present. CMV serostatus was positive for almost 300 and negative for 352 of the 666 cohort members, and was not recorded for this donor. A peripheral blood sample was collected from each donor, and TCR beta sequencing was performed on peripheral blood mononuclear cells. The Qiagen DNeasy Blood Extraction Kit was used to extract genomic DNA from the blood cell samples.

The sequence derives from a human donor in good health. Source material: PBMCs. The rearrangement combines TRBV18 with TRBJ1-5; 10 middle bases align to TRBD1. The CDR3 protein sequence reads: CASSRDRGRGTNQPQHF. DNA sequence: TGTGCCAGCTCTCGGGACAGGGGAAGGGGCACAAATCAGCCCCAGCATTTT.